This T cell receptor (beta chain) was found in a study of cytomegalovirus exposure and HLA in healthy donors. Whole-study findings and limits: An analysis done earlier found most TCR beta V segments productive about 87% or about 30% of the time. When presence/absence was analysed, sequencing depth was taken to be roughly uniform across donors. Associated with cytomegalovirus, according to the listing, were around 160 TCR beta chains.

The V gene's germline CDR1 is MNHNS and CDR2 SASEGT. With 8 bases clipped from V and 2 bases from J, the junction kept 6 bases outside the gene matches. The CDR3 is 14 amino acids. The PCR had 60 Vbeta and 13 Jbeta primers. Assay used: immunoSEQ multiplex PCR; TCRdb lists only in-frame clones, some missing. This table has roughly 130,000 clones, around 74% appearing once. A few counts support this clone. Its antigen is unidentified. The source material was PBMCs. This TCR was sampled from a man aged 18-30 years in good health and CMV-seropositive. The chain carries TRBV6-1 and TRBJ1-2; 9 bases line up with TRBD1. Written as DNA, the CDR3 is TGTGCCAGCCGCCGGGACAGGGCCAACTATGGCTACACCTTC. This gives the protein CASRRDRANYGYTF.